This T cell receptor beta chain derives from a study of blood T cell repertoires in COVID-19. The CDR3 covers 16 residues. Germline assignment: CDR1 SGHTA and CDR2 FQGNSA. V lost 4 bases, J lost 0 bases, and 13 bases lay in between. The assay was immunoSEQ multiplex PCR, and TCRdb's table has in-frame clones only and misses some. Here the sample spans roughly 240,000 clones, approximately 85% being singletons. Participants' own reports of clinical history determined their cohort assignment. This chain joins TRBV7-2 and TRBJ2-1, with a tentative D call TRBD2 (5 bases). The clonotype comes from a woman between 50 and 59 years old with acute COVID-19. The material sequenced was PBMCs or T cells enriched from blood (not recorded which). The chain's CDR3 is CASSSGLWSSYNEQFF. DNA of the CDR3: TGTGCCAGCAGCTCCGGACTCTGGAGCTCCTACAATGAGCAGTTCTTC. The whole variable domain, remainder taken from reference TRBV7-2 and TRBJ2-1, is GAGVSQSPSNKVTEKGKDVELRCDPISGHTALYWYRQSLGQGLEFLIYFQGNSAPDKSGLPSDRFSAERTGGSVSTLTIQRTQQEDSAVYLCASSSGLWSSYNEQFFGPGTRLTVL.